This T cell receptor (beta chain) was observed in a study of blood T cells in healthy people across ages. The CDR3 loop spans 12 amino acids. Trimming cost V 5 bases and J 8 bases, with 7 bases left between them. Germline V gene sequence: CDR1 SNHLY, CDR2 FYNNEI. Whole-study results and caveats: Roughly linear declines in TCR beta diversity per million T cells occurred with age. It was the long-lived donors that had more naive CD4+ cells and higher diversity than aged donors.

This clonotype was seen repeatedly, ten times or more. The antigen is unknown. A second PCR of about 6 to 11 cycles used a sample-barcoded 5' primer and a J-beta primer mix. TCRdb re-called the 5' RACE reads with MiXCR, one entry per CDR3 protein. This table holds about 780,000 distinct CDR3 sequences, roughly 60% found once. This TCR was sampled from a man younger than 40 in good health. The source material was blood. The genes are TRBV2 and TRBJ2-6, with D perhaps TRBD1 (5 bases). This CDR3 reads CASSWTSNVLTF. The CDR3, as DNA: TGTGCCAGCAGTTGGACATCCAACGTCCTGACTTTC.